This T cell receptor beta chain was recovered during a study of cytomegalovirus exposure and HLA in healthy donors. V dropped 9 bases and J dropped 5 bases, with 10 bases sitting between them. The CDR3 consists of 12 residues. From germline, CDR1 is LNHDA and CDR2 SQIVND (reference sequence). The PCR employed 60 Vbeta primers together with 13 Jbeta primers. Clones were read by immunoSEQ multiplex PCR, and TCRdb kept only the in-frame ones, dropping some. The sample has tens of thousands of clones, roughly 80% seen once. This TCR was recovered from a woman in her 30s in good health and CMV-seronegative. Sequencing input: PBMCs. The chain recombines TRBV19 with TRBJ1-4; tentatively, D is TRBD1 (6 bases). CDR3 in amino acids: CASRTVNEKLFF. CDR3 nucleotide sequence: TGTGCCAGCCGGACAGTGAATGAAAAACTGTTTTTT.